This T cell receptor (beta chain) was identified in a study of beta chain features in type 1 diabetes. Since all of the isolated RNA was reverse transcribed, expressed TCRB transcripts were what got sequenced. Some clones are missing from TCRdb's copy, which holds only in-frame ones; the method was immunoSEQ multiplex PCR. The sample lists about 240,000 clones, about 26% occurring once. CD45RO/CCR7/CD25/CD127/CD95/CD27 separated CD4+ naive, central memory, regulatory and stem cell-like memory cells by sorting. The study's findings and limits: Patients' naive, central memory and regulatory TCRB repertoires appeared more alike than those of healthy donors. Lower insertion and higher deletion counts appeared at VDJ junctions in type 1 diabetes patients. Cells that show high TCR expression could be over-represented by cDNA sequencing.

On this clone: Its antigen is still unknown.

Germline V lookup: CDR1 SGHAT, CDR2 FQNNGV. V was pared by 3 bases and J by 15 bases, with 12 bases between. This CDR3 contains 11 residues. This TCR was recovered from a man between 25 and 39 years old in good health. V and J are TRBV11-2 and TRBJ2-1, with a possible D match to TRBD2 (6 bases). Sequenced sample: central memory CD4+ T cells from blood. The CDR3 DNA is TGTGCCAGCAGCTTGGGCGGGAATGGGTTCTTC. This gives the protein CASSLGGNGFF.